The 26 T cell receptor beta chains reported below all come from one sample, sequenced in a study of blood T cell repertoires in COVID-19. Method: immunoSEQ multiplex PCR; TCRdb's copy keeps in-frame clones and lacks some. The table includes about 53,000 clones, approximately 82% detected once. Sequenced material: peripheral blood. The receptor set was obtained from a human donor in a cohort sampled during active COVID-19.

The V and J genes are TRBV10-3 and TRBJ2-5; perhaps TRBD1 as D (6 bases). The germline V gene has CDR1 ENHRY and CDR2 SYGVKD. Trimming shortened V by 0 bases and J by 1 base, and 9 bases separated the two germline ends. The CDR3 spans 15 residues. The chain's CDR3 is CAISESGRGQETQYF. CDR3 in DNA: TGTGCCATCAGTGAGTCTGGCAGGGGCCAAGAGACCCAGTACTTC.

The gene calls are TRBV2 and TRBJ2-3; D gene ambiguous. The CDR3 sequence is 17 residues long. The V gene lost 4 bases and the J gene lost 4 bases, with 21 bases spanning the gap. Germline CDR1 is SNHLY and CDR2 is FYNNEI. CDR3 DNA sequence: TGTGCCAGCAGTGGAGGCAAGGTCTTCCAAGGTTCAGATACGCAGTATTTT. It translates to CASSGGKVFQGSDTQYF.

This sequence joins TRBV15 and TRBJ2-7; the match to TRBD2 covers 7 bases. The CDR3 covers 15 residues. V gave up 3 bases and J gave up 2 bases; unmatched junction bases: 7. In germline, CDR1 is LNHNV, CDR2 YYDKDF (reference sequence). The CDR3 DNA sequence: TGTGCCACCAGCAGCCCCAAGGGACTAACCTACGAGCAGTACTTC. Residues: CATSSPKGLTYEQYF. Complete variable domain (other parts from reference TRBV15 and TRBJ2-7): DAMVIQNPRYQVTQFGKPVTLSCSQTLNHNVMYWYQQKSSQAPKLLFHYYDKDFNNEADTPDNFQSRRPNTSFCFLDIRSPGLGDTAMYLCATSSPKGLTYEQYFGPGTRLTVT.

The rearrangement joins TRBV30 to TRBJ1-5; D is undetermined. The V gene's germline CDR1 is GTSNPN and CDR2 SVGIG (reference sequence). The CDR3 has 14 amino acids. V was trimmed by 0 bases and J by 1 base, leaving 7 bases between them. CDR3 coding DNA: TGTGCCTGGAGTGTACGAGGCAGCAATCAGCCCCAGCATTTT. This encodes CAWSVRGSNQPQHF.

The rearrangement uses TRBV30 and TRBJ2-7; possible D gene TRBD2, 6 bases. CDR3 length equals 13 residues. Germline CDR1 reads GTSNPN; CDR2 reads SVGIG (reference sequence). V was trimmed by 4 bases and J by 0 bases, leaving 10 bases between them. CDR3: CAWKASVSYEQYF. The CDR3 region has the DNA TGTGCCTGGAAGGCTAGCGTCTCCTACGAGCAGTACTTC.

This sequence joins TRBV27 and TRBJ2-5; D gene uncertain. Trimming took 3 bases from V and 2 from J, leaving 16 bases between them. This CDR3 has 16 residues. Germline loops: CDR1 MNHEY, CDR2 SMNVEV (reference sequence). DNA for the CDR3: TGTGCCAGCAGTTTTACAGCATCATATCCTCAAGAGACCCAGTACTTC. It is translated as CASSFTASYPQETQYF.

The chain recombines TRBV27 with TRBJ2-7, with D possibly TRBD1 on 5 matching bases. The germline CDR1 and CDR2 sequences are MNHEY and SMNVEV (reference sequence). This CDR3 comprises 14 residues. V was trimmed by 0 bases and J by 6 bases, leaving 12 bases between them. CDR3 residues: CASSLSSQGSEQYF. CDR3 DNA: TGTGCCAGCAGTTTATCCTCCCAGGGATCCGAGCAGTACTTC.

CDR3 sequence reads: CASRDTGSGNTIYF. As DNA, the CDR3 is TGTGCCAGCAGGGACACAGGGTCTGGAAACACCATATATTTT. V usage is TRBV2 and J usage is TRBJ1-3, with TRBD1 as a possible D gene (6 bases). V was clipped by 6 bases and J by 1 base, with 10 bases between them. The CDR3 extends over 14 amino acids. CDR1 and CDR2 (germline): SNHLY, FYNNEI.

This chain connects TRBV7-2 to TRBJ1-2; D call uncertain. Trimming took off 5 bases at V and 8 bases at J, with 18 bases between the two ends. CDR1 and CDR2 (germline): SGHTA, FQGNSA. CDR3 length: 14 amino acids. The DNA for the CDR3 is TGTGCCAGCAGCGCCAGAGTGAACTATAGGGGCTACACCTTC. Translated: CASSARVNYRGYTF.

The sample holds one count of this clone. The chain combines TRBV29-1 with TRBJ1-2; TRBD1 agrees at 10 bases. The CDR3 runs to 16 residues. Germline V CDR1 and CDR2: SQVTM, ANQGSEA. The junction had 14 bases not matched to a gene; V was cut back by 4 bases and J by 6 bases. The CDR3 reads CSVAGSDRGIWDGYTF. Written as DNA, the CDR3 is TGCAGCGTTGCTGGCTCGGACAGGGGGATATGGGATGGCTACACCTTC.

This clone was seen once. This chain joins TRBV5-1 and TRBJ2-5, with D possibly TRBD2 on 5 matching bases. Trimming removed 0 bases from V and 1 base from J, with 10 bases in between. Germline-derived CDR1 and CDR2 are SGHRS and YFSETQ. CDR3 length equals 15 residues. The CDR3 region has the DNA TGCGCCAGCAGCTTGGGAGACTATACCCAAGAGACCCAGTACTTC. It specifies CASSLGDYTQETQYF.

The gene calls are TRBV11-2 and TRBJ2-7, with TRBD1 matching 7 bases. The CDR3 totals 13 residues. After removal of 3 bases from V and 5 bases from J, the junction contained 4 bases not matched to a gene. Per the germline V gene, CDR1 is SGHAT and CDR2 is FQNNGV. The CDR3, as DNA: TGTGCCAGCAGCTTCCTCGGGACAGACGAGCAGTACTTC. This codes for CASSFLGTDEQYF.

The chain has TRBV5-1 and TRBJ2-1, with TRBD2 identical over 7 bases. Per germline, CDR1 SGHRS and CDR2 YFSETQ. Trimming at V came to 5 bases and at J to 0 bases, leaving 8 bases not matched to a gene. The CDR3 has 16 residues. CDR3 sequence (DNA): TGCGCCAGCAGGCACGTAGCGGGCAGCTCCTACAATGAGCAGTTCTTC. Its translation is CASRHVAGSSYNEQFF.

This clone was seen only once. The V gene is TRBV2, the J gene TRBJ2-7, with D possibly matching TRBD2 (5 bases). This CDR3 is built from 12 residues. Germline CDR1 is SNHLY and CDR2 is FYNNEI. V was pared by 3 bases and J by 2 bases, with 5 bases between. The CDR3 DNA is TGTGCCAGCAGTGAGCGGGCCTACGAGCAGTACTTC. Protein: CASSERAYEQYF.

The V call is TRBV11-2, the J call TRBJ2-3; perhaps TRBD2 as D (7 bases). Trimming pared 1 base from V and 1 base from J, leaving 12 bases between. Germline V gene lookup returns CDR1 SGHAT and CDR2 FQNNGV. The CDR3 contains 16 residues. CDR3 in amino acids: CASSLGGGHGTDTQYF. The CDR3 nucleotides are TGTGCCAGCAGCTTAGGGGGGGGCCATGGCACAGATACGCAGTATTTT. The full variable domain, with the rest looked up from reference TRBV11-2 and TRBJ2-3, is EAGVAQSPRYKIIEKRQSVAFWCNPISGHATLYWYQQILGQGPKLLIQFQNNGVVDDSQLPKDRFSAERLKGVDSTLKIQPAKLEDSAVYLCASSLGGGHGTDTQYFGPGTRLTVL.

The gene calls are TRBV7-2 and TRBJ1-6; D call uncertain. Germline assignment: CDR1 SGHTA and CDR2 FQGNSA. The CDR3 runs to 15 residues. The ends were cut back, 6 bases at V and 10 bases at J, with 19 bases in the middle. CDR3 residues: CASRRQVLPESPLHF. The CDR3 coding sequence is TGTGCCAGCAGAAGGCAAGTCCTCCCGGAGTCACCCCTCCACTTT.

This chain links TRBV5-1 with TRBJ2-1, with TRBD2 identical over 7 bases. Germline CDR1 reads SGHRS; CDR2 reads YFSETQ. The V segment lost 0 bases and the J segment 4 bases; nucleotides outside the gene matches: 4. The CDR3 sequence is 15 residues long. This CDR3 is CASSLELAAYNEQFF. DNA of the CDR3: TGCGCCAGCAGCTTGGAGCTAGCGGCTTACAATGAGCAGTTCTTC.

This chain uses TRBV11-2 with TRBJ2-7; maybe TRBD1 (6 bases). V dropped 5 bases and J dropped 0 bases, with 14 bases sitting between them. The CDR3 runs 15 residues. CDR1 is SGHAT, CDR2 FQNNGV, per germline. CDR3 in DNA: TGTGCCAGCAGCCCGAAGCAGGGGAGCTCCTACGAGCAGTACTTC. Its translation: CASSPKQGSSYEQYF.

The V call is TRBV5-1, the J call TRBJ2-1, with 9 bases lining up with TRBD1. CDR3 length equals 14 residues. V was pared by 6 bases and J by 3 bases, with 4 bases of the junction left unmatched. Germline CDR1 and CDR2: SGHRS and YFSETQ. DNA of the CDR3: TGCGCCAGCACCCACAGGGGGCGCTACAATGAGCAGTTCTTC. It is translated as CASTHRGRYNEQFF.

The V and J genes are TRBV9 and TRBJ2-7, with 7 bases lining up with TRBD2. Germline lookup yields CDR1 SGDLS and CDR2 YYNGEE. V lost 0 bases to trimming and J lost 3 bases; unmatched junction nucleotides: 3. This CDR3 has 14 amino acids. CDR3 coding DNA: TGTGCCAGCAGCGTAGCTGGGACTAACTACGAGCAGTACTTC. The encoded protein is CASSVAGTNYEQYF.

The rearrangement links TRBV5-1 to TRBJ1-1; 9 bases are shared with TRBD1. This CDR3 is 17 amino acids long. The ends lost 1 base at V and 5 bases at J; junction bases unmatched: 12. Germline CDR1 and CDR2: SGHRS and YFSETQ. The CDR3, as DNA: TGCGCCAGCAGCTTGAAGGCGGGACAGGGAAAGAGGACTGAAGCTTTCTTT. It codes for CASSLKAGQGKRTEAFF.

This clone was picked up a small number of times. The CDR3 spells CACKIGALLAALHF. In DNA, the CDR3 is TGTGCCTGCAAGATTGGGGCGCTTCTCGCGGCCCTCCACTTT. V is TRBV30 and J is TRBJ1-6, with a tentative D call TRBD1 (5 bases). CDR1 and CDR2 (germline): GTSNPN, SVGIG (reference sequence). This CDR3 contains 14 residues. Trimming removed 6 bases from V and 14 bases from J, with 23 bases in between.

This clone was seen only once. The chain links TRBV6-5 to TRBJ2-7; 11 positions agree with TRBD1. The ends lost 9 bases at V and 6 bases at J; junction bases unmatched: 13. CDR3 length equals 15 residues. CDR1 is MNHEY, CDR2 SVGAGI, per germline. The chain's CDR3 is CASTLMWDRGGEQYF. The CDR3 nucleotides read TGTGCCAGTACTTTGATGTGGGACAGGGGGGGCGAGCAGTACTTC.

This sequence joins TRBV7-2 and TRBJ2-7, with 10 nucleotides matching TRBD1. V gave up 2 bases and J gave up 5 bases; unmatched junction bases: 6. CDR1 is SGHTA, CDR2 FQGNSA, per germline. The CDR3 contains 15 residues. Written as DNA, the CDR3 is TGTGCCAGCAGCTTATCCAGGGACAGGGGCCACGAGCAGTACTTC. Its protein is CASSLSRDRGHEQYF.

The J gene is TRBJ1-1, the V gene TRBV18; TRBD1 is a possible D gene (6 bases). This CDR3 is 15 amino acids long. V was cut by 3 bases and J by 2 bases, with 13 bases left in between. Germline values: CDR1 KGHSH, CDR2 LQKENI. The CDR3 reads CASSPAGRGNTEAFF. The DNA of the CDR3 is TGTGCCAGCTCACCGGCGGGCAGGGGTAACACTGAAGCTTTCTTT.

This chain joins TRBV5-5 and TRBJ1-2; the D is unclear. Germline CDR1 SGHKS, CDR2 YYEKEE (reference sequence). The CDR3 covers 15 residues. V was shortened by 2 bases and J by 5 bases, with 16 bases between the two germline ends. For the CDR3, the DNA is TGTGCCAGCAGCTTAGCCACGGGCCGAGGGTATGGCTACACCTTC. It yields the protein CASSLATGRGYGYTF. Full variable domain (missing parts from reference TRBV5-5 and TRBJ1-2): DAGVTQSPTHLIKTRGQQVTLRCSPISGHKSVSWYQQVLGQGPQFIFQYYEKEERGRGNFPDRFSARQFPNYSSELNVNALLLGDSALYLCASSLATGRGYGYTFGSGTRLTVV.